This T cell receptor (beta chain) was retrieved from a study of CD8+ T cells in alopecia areata. Following extraction, RNA underwent reverse transcription to cDNA, which served as the sequencing template. The repertoire was sequenced with immunoSEQ multiplex PCR; TCRdb's copy has only in-frame clones and lacks some. The sample lists 150,000 or so clones, about three fifths occurring once. The study, taken as a whole, reports: Uncertain still, given a single nonresponder, is whether baseline CD8+ expansion links to response. Among the top 100, expanded CD8+ clones, as well as scalp clonality, were significantly decreased by tofacitinib. Researchers report lesional scalp, most notably alopecia totalis/universalis, outstripped normal scalp in clonality.

The treatment denotes: oral pan-JAK inhibitor, 5-10 mg twice daily. Worth noting for this clone: The antigen is undetermined.

The CDR3 covers 17 residues. With 1 base removed from V and 2 bases from J, the gap between germline ends came to 17 bases. In germline, CDR1 is LGHNA, CDR2 YNFKEQ. The source of this sequence is a human donor with alopecia areata. The sequences come from CD4+ T cells sorted from blood, collected at week 4, from a patient treated with tofacitinib. The gene calls are TRBV4-2 and TRBJ1-2; D is perhaps TRBD1 (5 bases). CDR3 protein: CASSQVGSGRENYGYTF. The DNA of the CDR3 is TGTGCCAGCAGCCAAGTCGGCTCGGGCAGGGAGAACTATGGCTACACCTTC.